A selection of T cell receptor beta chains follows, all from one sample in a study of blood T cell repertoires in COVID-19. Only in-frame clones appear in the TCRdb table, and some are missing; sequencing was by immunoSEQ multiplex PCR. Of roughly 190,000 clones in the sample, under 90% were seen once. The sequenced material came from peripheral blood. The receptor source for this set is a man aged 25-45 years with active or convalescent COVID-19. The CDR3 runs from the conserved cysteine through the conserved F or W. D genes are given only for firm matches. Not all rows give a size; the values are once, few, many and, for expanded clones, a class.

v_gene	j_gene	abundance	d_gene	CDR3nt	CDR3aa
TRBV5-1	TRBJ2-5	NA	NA	TGCGCCAGCAGCTTTTCAATCGGGGAGACCCAGTACTTC	CASSFSIGETQYF
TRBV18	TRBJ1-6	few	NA	TGTGCCAGCTCATCGGAGAGCTCCTATAATTCACCCCTCCACTTT	CASSSESSYNSPLHF
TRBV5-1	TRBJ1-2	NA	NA	TGCGCCAGCAGCTTGGAAACAGGAAGGGACTATGGCTACACCTTC	CASSLETGRDYGYTF
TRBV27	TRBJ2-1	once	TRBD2	TGTGCCAGCAGTTTAGCCCCAACTAGCGGGCTGCGGCATGAGCAGTTCTTC	CASSLAPTSGLRHEQFF
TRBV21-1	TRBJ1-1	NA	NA	TGTGCCAGCAGCAAAGACGGAGCGAACACTGAAGCTTTCTTT	CASSKDGANTEAFF
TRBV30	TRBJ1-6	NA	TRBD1	TGTGCCTGGAGTGGACAGGGCCTATCACCCCTCCACTTT	CAWSGQGLSPLHF
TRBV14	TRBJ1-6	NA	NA	TGTGCCAGCAGCCAGTTGGGGCAGGGAAACTCACCCCTCCACTTT	CASSQLGQGNSPLHF
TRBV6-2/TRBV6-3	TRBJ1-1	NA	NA	TGTGCCAGCAGTTACTCTGGACAGTATGAAGCTTTCTTT	CASSYSGQYEAFF
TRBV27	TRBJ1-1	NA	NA	TGTGCCAGCAGTTCACGGTCAGGTCTAAGTGACACTGAAGCTTTCTTT	CASSSRSGLSDTEAFF
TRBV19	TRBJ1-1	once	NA	TGTGCCAGTAGTCCGGCCGGGACACCAGGTCGGGAAGCTTTCTTT	CASSPAGTPGREAFF
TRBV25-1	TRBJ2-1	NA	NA	TGTGCCAGCAGCACCTCAGCGGGCGGACGCTACAATGAGCAGTTCTTC	CASSTSAGGRYNEQFF
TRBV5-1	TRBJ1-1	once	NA	TGCGCCAGCAGAAGGGGTCGAAACACTGAAGCTTTCTTT	CASRRGRNTEAFF
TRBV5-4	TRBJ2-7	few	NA	TGTGCCAGCAGCCCAGTTCTGATCGGGACATCGTCCTACGAGCAGTACTTC	CASSPVLIGTSSYEQYF
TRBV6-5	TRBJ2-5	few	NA	TGTGCCAGCAATCCCCAGGGGCGCGGGGAGACCCAGTACTTC	CASNPQGRGETQYF
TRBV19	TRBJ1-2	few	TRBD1	TGTGCCAGTACCCTGACAGGGGCTGGGTATGGCTACACCTTC	CASTLTGAGYGYTF
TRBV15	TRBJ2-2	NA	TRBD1	TGTGCCACCAGCAGTTATGGACAGGGGGTACGGACCGGGGAGCTGTTTTTT	CATSSYGQGVRTGELFF
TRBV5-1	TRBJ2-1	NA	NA	TGCGCCAGCAGCTTGTTGGGCGGAACTAGCCTGTTAAATGAGCAGTTCTTC	CASSLLGGTSLLNEQFF
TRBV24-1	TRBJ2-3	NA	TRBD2	TGTGCCACCAGTGCATCTCCAGGATCCCCGACGGAAGGCGGGGGGTCCCACGGTACGCAGTATTTT	CATSASPGSPTEGGGSHGTQYF
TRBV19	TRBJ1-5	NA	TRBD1	TGTGCCAGTAGTTTCTTACGGGGACAGAGCAATCAGCCCCAGCATTTT	CASSFLRGQSNQPQHF
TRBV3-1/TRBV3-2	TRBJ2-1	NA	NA	TGTGCCAGCAGCCCCCAGGCGGCGGGCGAGCAGTTCTTC	CASSPQAAGEQFF
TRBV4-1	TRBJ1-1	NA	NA	TGCGCCAGCAGCACCCAACCGGGACGGGGGGACCCTTTTGAAGCTTTCTTT	CASSTQPGRGDPFEAFF
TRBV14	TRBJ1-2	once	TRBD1	TGTGCCAGCAGCCAAGTCGGCGCAGGGGGCCAGAATTATGGCTACACCTTC	CASSQVGAGGQNYGYTF
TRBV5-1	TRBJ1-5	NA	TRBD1	TGCGCCAGCAGCGATGCATGGACAGGGGAGAGTCAGCCCCAGCATTTT	CASSDAWTGESQPQHF
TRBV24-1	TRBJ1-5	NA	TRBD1	TGTGCCACCAGTGAGGGGACAGGCAATCAGCCCCAGCATTTT	CATSEGTGNQPQHF